These 5 T cell receptor beta chains were all obtained from the same sample, sequenced in a study of blood T cells in healthy people across ages. PCR was performed a second time for about 7 to 11 cycles using a sample-barcoded 5' primer and a J-beta primer mix. TCRdb used MiXCR to reprocess the 5' RACE reads, holding one entry per CDR3 protein. The sample carries roughly 790,000 distinct CDR3 sequences, about 40% recorded once. The sequenced sample was blood. The receptors originated from a woman aged 55-69 years in good health.

About this clonotype itself: The junction shows a germline mismatch at one end, possibly a read error. The chain uses TRBV14 and TRBJ1-2; D uncertain. The CDR3 consists of 13 residues. Per the germline V gene, CDR1 is SGHDN and CDR2 is FVKESK. As DNA, the CDR3 is TGTGCCAACGATACTGTAACTAACTATGACTACACCTTC. Encoded protein: CANDTVTNYDYTF.

This rearrangement joins TRBV28 to TRBJ1-2; possibly TRBD1 for D (5 bases). This CDR3 region has 14 residues. Trimming removed 4 bases from V and 8 bases from J, with 17 bases in between. CDR1 is MDHEN and CDR2 is SYDVKM in the germline V gene. As DNA, the CDR3 is TGTGCCAGCAGTTCCCTCGGCGGGACGGGCGGCTACACCTTC. Translation gives CASSSLGGTGGYTF.

As to this clonotype: This sequence may be a read error, since a much larger clone differs from it by one base. V and J are TRBV10-3 and TRBJ2-1, with D perhaps TRBD2 (6 bases). V was clipped by 4 bases and J by 10 bases, with 11 bases between them. The CDR3 spans 12 residues. Germline CDR1 is ENHRY and CDR2 is SYGVKD. In DNA form, the CDR3 reads TGTGCCATCAGTGGGGGGGTTCAGGAGCAGTTCTTC. Its protein product is CAISGGVQEQFF.

The chain recombines TRBV12-3 or TRBV12-4 with TRBJ1-2; D remains unclear. The V end was cut by 1 base, the J end by 7 bases, with 10 bases between. This CDR3 comprises 13 residues. As DNA, the CDR3 is TGTGCCAGCAGTTTAGGAACCGTGTCTGGCTACACCTTC. Residues: CASSLGTVSGYTF.

The chain recombines TRBV6-2 or TRBV6-3 with TRBJ2-1; 9 bases match TRBD2. From germline, CDR1 is MNHEY and CDR2 SVGEGT. V shed 3 bases, J shed 9 bases, and the junction held 12 bases outside the gene matches. The CDR3 is 16 residues long. The CDR3 DNA follows: TGTGCCAGCAGTTATACGGCGGGAGGGCCGGTTATTGAGCAGTTCTTC. Its protein is CASSYTAGGPVIEQFF.